This T cell receptor beta chain appears in the sequencing data of a study of CD8+ T cells in alopecia areata. Findings and limits, study-wide: Among the top 100, expanded CD8+ clones were significantly decreased by tofacitinib, as was scalp clonality. TCR sharing across patients was less clear than in mice, possibly HLA-related.

cDNA serving as the sequencing template came from extracted, reverse transcribed RNA. Using immunoSEQ multiplex PCR, the repertoire was profiled, and TCRdb retains in-frame clones only, with some absent. The sample contains 150,000 to 200,000 clones, roughly 70% of which appear only once. The treatment is: oral pan-JAK inhibitor, 5-10 mg twice daily. Patients with alopecia areata provided lesional scalp punch biopsies as well as peripheral blood. PBMC-derived CD4+ and CD8+ T cells were sorted. The CDR3 sequence is 15 residues long. V lost 5 bases and J lost 10, with 23 bases in between. CDR1 and CDR2 from the germline V gene are SGHVS and FQNEAQ. Regarding this clone: Its antigen is currently unknown.

The receptor comes from a human donor with alopecia areata. The V and J genes are TRBV7-8 and TRBJ2-5; D unresolved. This sample comprised CD4+ T cells sorted from blood, obtained between weeks 47 and 50, from a patient treated with tofacitinib. The CDR3 nucleotides are TGTGCCAGCAGCCTTGCAGACTCCCCTTCATCGGGCCAGTACTTC. It specifies CASSLADSPSSGQYF.